The clone carrying this T cell receptor (beta chain) was seen at least ten times. The antigen is undetermined. This sample was taken from a study of response to subunit inactivated influenza vaccine. This CDR3 is built from 12 residues. The V gene's germline CDR1 is SEHNR and CDR2 FQNEAQ (reference sequence). The ends were cut back, 5 bases at V and 6 bases at J, with 10 bases in the middle. One entry per CDR3 protein results from TCRdb running MiXCR on the RT-PCR reads. The table has about 520,000 distinct CDR3 sequences, more than 7% seen once; the top ten hold about an eighth. Study results and caveats: That few new T cells are recruited by each seasonal influenza vaccination was the authors' suggestion.

The chain has TRBV7-9 and TRBJ1-1; perhaps TRBD1 as D (6 bases). The origin of this receptor is a man aged 50-75 years who received an inactivated influenza vaccine. This specimen consisted of PBMCs from blood, obtained around 25 months after vaccination. CDR3 protein: CASSGGQAEAFF. The CDR3 DNA sequence: TGTGCCAGCAGCGGGGGGCAAGCTGAAGCTTTCTTT.